This T cell receptor (beta chain) was recorded in a study of blood T cells in healthy people across ages (dated by TCRdb to 2015 to 2017). About the study as a whole: In model experiments, template switching captured about one uniquely barcoded TCR beta cDNA molecule for every two T cells. The study measured age-related changes in TCR beta repertoire diversity using deep sequencing normalized with unique cDNA molecular identifiers. The donors were split into four age groups: young (average about 16 years), middle-aged (around 37), aged (about 62) and long-lived (over 75). To avoid experimental bias, donors of different ages were distributed randomly across sequencing lanes. Two additional independent replicas of 1 million unique cDNA reads from the same blood draw were analyzed for two donors (one aged 18 to 29 and one aged 80 or older).

Library creation used 5' RACE. TCRdb records Illumina HiSeq 2500 as the sequencer. A second PCR of 7 to 11 cycles was performed with a sample-barcoded 5' primer and a J-beta primer mix. A unique molecular identifier was introduced onto each TCR beta cDNA molecule by a template-switch 5' adaptor carrying 12 random nucleotides. Each sample yielded at least 3 million CDR3-containing paired-end reads. All of the RNA was converted into first-strand cDNA using the Mint cDNA synthesis kit, with a TRBC-specific oligonucleotide serving as the primer. All cDNA was treated with uracil-DNA glycosylase and then went through a first 18-cycle PCR with the universal primers M1SS and BC2_uni_R. From the authors' description of their analysis: Normalization of each sample was performed by random selection of 1 million high-quality reads, each carrying a distinct molecular identifier. Instead of being binned into consensus sequences, reads that shared molecular identifiers were thrown out. CDR3 identification, clonotype clustering and error correction used MiTCR with a Q25 quality threshold and the strictest error-elimination algorithm. A nonparametric unseen species model with Euler transformation was used to estimate a lower bound on total TCR beta diversity. TCRdb's own reprocessing of the public reads used fastp at Q25 and MiXCR and kept productive beta chains. Entries are consolidated by CDR3 protein sequence, retaining the most common genes and DNA. None of the V and J calls come from the authors' own analysis; TCRdb made them. Across this sample there are some 750,000 distinct CDR3 sequences, with about 20% seen only once. The ten most abundant clones make up around 21% of the sample.

Concerning this clonotype: This receptor's antigen is unknown. No quality values exist for individual bases; no much larger clone is one base distant.

General conclusions and limits of the study: Because the CMV infection status of the donors was unknown, age-related changes in expanded clonotypes may potentially have been confounded. Observed TCR beta diversity per million T cells fell roughly linearly with age, and a significant reduction was already apparent by age about 36. Compared with the aged group, the long-lived group had more naive CD4+ T cells, fewer expanded clones and increased TCR diversity, a pattern suggesting age selection. Because profiling used bulk unsorted PBMCs, naive and antigen-experienced compartments could not be compared conclusively. Total diversity estimates from one million sequenced T cells were considered lower bounds and underestimates. There was a strong correlation between observed TCR beta diversity and the percentage of naive T cells measured by flow cytometry.

The roughly 39 donors, aged about 6 to 90 years, were systemically healthy Caucasian individuals from Russia. Each donor gave ten milliliters of peripheral blood, collected into EDTA-treated Vacutainer tubes. Ficoll-Paque density-gradient centrifugation was used to isolate PBMCs, with at least 6 million obtained per sample. Trizol reagent was used to extract total RNA from the PBMCs, yielding at least 5 micrograms per sample. Naive CD45RAhigh/CD27high T cell percentages were measured by flow cytometry on a PBMC aliquot from every donor. Sequencing used blood. The sequence derives from a man between 65 and 79 years old in good health.

The CDR3 protein sequence reads: CSARLGLAGFEQFF. The DNA sequence is given as TGCAGTGCTAGACTTGGACTAGCGGGATTTGAGCAGTTCTTC. The chain is made from TRBV20-1 and TRBJ2-1; TRBD2 agrees with 12 junctional bases. The CDR3 measures 14 amino acids from cysteine to phenylalanine. This entry keeps only the CDR3 DNA: 42 bases, framed from base 1. From the germline V gene (reference sequence), CDR1 is DFQATT and CDR2 is SNEGSKA. Trimming accounts for 2 bases at V and 9 bases at J, while the number of junction bases matched to no gene is 5.